Listed below are T cell receptor beta chains from one sample, sequenced in a study of shared clonotypes between healthy human individuals. Generated by immunoSEQ multiplex PCR, the TCRdb table keeps only in-frame clones and is missing some. This repertoire shows over 700,000 clones, approximately 77% found once; its top ten account for roughly 1.8%. The sequencing input was memory CD4+ T cells sorted from blood. These TCRs come from a woman under 40 in good health. The CDR3 runs from the conserved cysteine through the conserved F or W. D genes are given only for firm matches. Size values are once, few and many counts, or a class for expanded clones, and some rows have none.

cdr3_nt cdr3_aa d_call clone_size j_call v_call
TGTGCCAGTAGTTTACGGACTAGCGGCGACGAGCAGTTCTTC CASSLRTSGDEQFF TRBD2 - TRBJ2-1 TRBV19
TGTGCCAGCAGTGATGAGACAGGGAGCTCCTACGAGCAGTACTTC CASSDETGSSYEQYF TRBD1 - TRBJ2-7 TRBV2
TGTGCCAGCAGCTTAATGGATGGTGGGACCAGGCAGTTCTTC CASSLMDGGTRQFF - - TRBJ2-1 TRBV7-2
TGTGCCATCCGAGGAGGGAATTGGGGTAACTATGGCTACACCTTC CAIRGGNWGNYGYTF - - TRBJ1-2 TRBV28
TGTGCCAGCTCACCACATGTCGGGACTAGCACAGATACGCAGTATTTT CASSPHVGTSTDTQYF - - TRBJ2-3 TRBV18
TGTGCCAGCAGGCGTCCGGGACTAACCAACAATGAGCAGTTCTTC CASRRPGLTNNEQFF TRBD2 - TRBJ2-1 TRBV27
TGTGCCAGCAGCCGGCTAGCGGGGAACAATGAGCAGTTCTTC CASSRLAGNNEQFF TRBD2 - TRBJ2-1 TRBV5-6
TGTGCCAGCAAACGGTTCGGCCAATACGAGCAGTACTTC CASKRFGQYEQYF - - TRBJ2-7 TRBV27
TGTGCCAGCAGCGTAGATCTCTCCAGCTTCGCGGGAGGGCCAGATACGCAGTATTTT CASSVDLSSFAGGPDTQYF TRBD2 once TRBJ2-3 TRBV9
TGTGCTAGTGGTTTACACAGTGGTACTGAAGCTTTCTTT CASGLHSGTEAFF - once TRBJ1-1 TRBV12-5
TGTGCCAGCAGCGTTATGGCAGGGGCTTACACTGAAGCTTTCTTT CASSVMAGAYTEAFF - - TRBJ1-1 TRBV7-6
TGTGCCAGCTCACCACTAGGGATTGCCTCCACAGATACGCAGTATTTT CASSPLGIASTDTQYF - - TRBJ2-3 TRBV18
TGTGCCAGCAGCCCTAGGGGAGGGTCGGCCTACAATGAGCAGTTCTTC CASSPRGGSAYNEQFF TRBD2 - TRBJ2-1 TRBV7-9
TGCGCCAGCGGGACCGACACGGACTGGGGCAATCAGCCCCAGCATTTT CASGTDTDWGNQPQHF - - TRBJ1-5 TRBV10-2
TGCGCCAGCAGAAGGGACTCCACAGATACGCAGTATTTT CASRRDSTDTQYF - - TRBJ2-3 TRBV10-1
TGCGCCAGCAGCCCGGACAGGTTTAACCAGCCCCAGCATTTT CASSPDRFNQPQHF TRBD1 - TRBJ1-5 TRBV4-1
TGTGCCAGCAGCGGCCCTAGCGGGAGTACCTACAATGAGCAGTTCTTC CASSGPSGSTYNEQFF TRBD2 few TRBJ2-1 TRBV13
TGTGCCAGTGACGTTCGGGACAGAGCTAACTATGGCTACACCTTC CASDVRDRANYGYTF TRBD1 - TRBJ1-2 TRBV6-4
TGTGCCAGCAGTGTTCCCGATGACCGCTACGAGCAGTACTTC CASSVPDDRYEQYF - - TRBJ2-7 TRBV6-1
TGTGCCAGCAGCGCCGCCGGGGGACTAGACTACAATGAGCAGTTCTTC CASSAAGGLDYNEQFF TRBD2 - TRBJ2-1 TRBV7-9
TGTGCCAGCTCCTGGGGGGAGGAAGAGACCCAGTACTTC CASSWGEEETQYF - - TRBJ2-5 TRBV18
TGTGCCAGCAGCTTCTCTGCAACTAATGAAAAACTGTTTTTT CASSFSATNEKLFF - - TRBJ1-4 TRBV7-9
TGTGCCACCAAGATGACTAGCGGGGCCCTGAACGAGCAGTACTTC CATKMTSGALNEQYF TRBD2 - TRBJ2-7 TRBV7-2
TGTGCCAGCAGTTTAGAAACTCCGCTAGCGGGAGGAGAGACCCAGTACTTC CASSLETPLAGGETQYF TRBD2 - TRBJ2-5 TRBV27
TGTGCCAGCACCACCGGGCAGCCTACCTATGGCTACACCTTC CASTTGQPTYGYTF - - TRBJ1-2 TRBV7-2
TGCGCCAGCAGCCCCCCAAGAGGGGATACTGGGGCCAACGTCCTGACTTTC CASSPPRGDTGANVLTF - - TRBJ2-6 TRBV4-1
TGTGCCAGCTCACGGGACAGGGGACACATACAAGAGACCCAGTACTTC CASSRDRGHIQETQYF TRBD1 - TRBJ2-5 TRBV18
TGTGCCAGTAGTATCAGCGGGAAGAGCACAGATACGCAGTATTTT CASSISGKSTDTQYF TRBD2 many TRBJ2-3 TRBV19
TGTGCCAGCAGCCCACAGATTACTAACTATGGCTACACCTTC CASSPQITNYGYTF - - TRBJ1-2 TRBV28
TGTGCCAGCAGTTTATGGGCTGGGACAGGGTCCTACAATGAGCAGTTCTTC CASSLWAGTGSYNEQFF TRBD1 - TRBJ2-1 TRBV28
TGTGCCAGCAGCAAAGTGGACAGCCACGAGCAGTACTTC CASSKVDSHEQYF - - TRBJ2-7 TRBV21-1
TGTGCCAGTAGCCGAACTAGCGGGGCATACTCCTACGAGCAGTACTTC CASSRTSGAYSYEQYF TRBD2 once TRBJ2-7 TRBV19
TGTGCCAGCAGTGTTGAAGCGCCCGTCTCCTACGAGCAGTACTTC CASSVEAPVSYEQYF - - TRBJ2-7 TRBV6-5
TGTGCCAGCAGCACCCGCCCGGGCCACAATGAGCAGTTCTTC CASSTRPGHNEQFF - - TRBJ2-1 TRBV7-3
TGTGCCAGCAGTGACCGGACGCTAGGAGGCTACACCTTC CASSDRTLGGYTF - - TRBJ1-2 TRBV6-4
TGTGCCAGCAGTGAAACCCCGACAGGCCTCCAGCCCCAGCATTTT CASSETPTGLQPQHF - - TRBJ1-5 TRBV6-1
TGTGCCAGCAGTTTTTCGTGGGTAGCGACAAGCACAGATACGCAGTATTTT CASSFSWVATSTDTQYF - - TRBJ2-3 TRBV27
TGTGCCAGCAGACCGCACGGGAAAAGGTGCACCTTC CASRPHGKRCTF - - TRBJ1-2 TRBV11-1
TGTGCCAGCACCGAGAGGGGGCAGTTCTATGGCTACACCTTC CASTERGQFYGYTF TRBD1 - TRBJ1-2 TRBV28
TGTGCCAGCAGCTCCGCGGGACTAGCTCTCTACGAGCAGTACTTC CASSSAGLALYEQYF TRBD2 few TRBJ2-7 TRBV27
TGTGCCAGCCGGGGGGCCGTCTCTGGAAACACCATATATTTT CASRGAVSGNTIYF - - TRBJ1-3 TRBV18
TGCGCCAGCAGCTTGGTGTCAGGAAGCTACAATGAGCAGTTCTTC CASSLVSGSYNEQFF - - TRBJ2-1 TRBV5-1
TGCGCCAGCAGCCTTAGACAGGGAGGACATGGCTACACCTTC CASSLRQGGHGYTF TRBD1 - TRBJ1-2 TRBV5-1
TGTGCCATCAGCCCAGGACTAGCGGGGGCATACGAGCAGTACTTC CAISPGLAGAYEQYF TRBD2 - TRBJ2-7 TRBV10-3
TGCGCCAGCAGCCACAGGATCCGGGACAGGGGGCTATATAGCAATCAGCCCCAGCATTTT CASSHRIRDRGLYSNQPQHF TRBD1 - TRBJ1-5 TRBV4-1
TGTGCCAGCAGTGAGGGACAGCTCTATGGCTACACCTTC CASSEGQLYGYTF TRBD1 - TRBJ1-2 TRBV6-1
TGTGCCAGCAGCTCCGGGGGGCGGGAGGCGCTCGATGAGCAGTTCTTC CASSSGGREALDEQFF TRBD2 few TRBJ2-1 TRBV7-9